This TCR beta chain was sequenced during a study of T cell responses to AZD1222 COVID-19 vaccine. Study-wide results and caveats: Clonal diversity was possibly underestimated; the donors were predominantly white British and more often female.

The CDR3 has 13 amino acids. Germline V gene lookup returns CDR1 LGHDT and CDR2 YNNKEL (reference sequence). Trimming stripped 0 bases from V and 4 bases from J, with 4 bases between. As for this clone: Its antigen is unidentified.

The protocol was immunoSEQ multiplex PCR, while the TCRdb copy is restricted to in-frame clones and leaves out a portion. The table records about 150,000 clones, approximately 90% of them present only once. The sequences come from peripheral blood, collected on day 0 of AZD1222 vaccination. The J gene is TRBJ1-5, the V gene TRBV3-1 (or the pseudogene TRBV3-2); no reliable D call. The receptor was isolated from an adult in good health. The CDR3 nucleotides read TGTGCCAGCAGCCAAGAGAGGAATCAGCCCCAGCATTTT. The encoded protein is CASSQERNQPQHF.